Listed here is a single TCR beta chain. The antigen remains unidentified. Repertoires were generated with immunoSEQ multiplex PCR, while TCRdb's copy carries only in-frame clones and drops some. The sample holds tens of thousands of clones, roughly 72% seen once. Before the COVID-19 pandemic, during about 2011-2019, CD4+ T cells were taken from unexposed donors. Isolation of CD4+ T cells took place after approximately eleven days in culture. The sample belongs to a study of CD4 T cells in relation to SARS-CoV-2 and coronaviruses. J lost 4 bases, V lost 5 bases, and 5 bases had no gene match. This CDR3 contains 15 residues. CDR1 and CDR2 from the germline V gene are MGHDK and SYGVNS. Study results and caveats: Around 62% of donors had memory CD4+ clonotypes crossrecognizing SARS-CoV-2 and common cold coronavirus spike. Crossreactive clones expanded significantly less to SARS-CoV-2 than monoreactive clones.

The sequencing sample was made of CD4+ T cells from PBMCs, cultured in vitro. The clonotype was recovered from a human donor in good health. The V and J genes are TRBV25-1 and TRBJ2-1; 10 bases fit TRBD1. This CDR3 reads CASSRTGGAYNEQFF. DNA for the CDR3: TGTGCCAGCAGTCGGACAGGGGGGGCTTACAATGAGCAGTTCTTC.